Listed below are T cell receptor beta chains from one sample, sequenced in a study of identical twins. TCRdb used MiXCR to reprocess the 5' RACE reads, holding one entry per CDR3 protein. Among just under 650,000 distinct CDR3 sequences listed, roughly 6.6% were seen once. In addition, the sample was reused for a study of yellow fever vaccine responses in identical twins.

The specimen sequenced was PBMCs. These receptors all come from a woman aged 18-30 years in good health. CDR3s include the opening cysteine and the closing phenylalanine or tryptophan. The D gene is left open where the match is weak. The listing skips clone size in some rows; elsewhere it reads once, few, many or a size class.

clone_size | j_call | d_call | v_call | cdr3_nt | cdr3_aa
many | TRBJ1-2 | . | TRBV12-3/TRBV12-4 | TGTGCCAGCAGTTTACAAGACACACTAAACTATGGCTACACCTTC | CASSLQDTLNYGYTF
. | TRBJ2-1 | . | TRBV27 | TGTGCCAGCAGTTTAGTCTCCACTAGGAGCGATGAGCAGTTCTTC | CASSLVSTRSDEQFF
. | TRBJ1-6 | TRBD1 | TRBV12-5 | TGTGCTAGTGGTTTTAATAGACAGGGCGCACGATCACCCCTCCACTTT | CASGFNRQGARSPLHF
. | TRBJ2-7 | TRBD1 | TRBV2 | TGTGCCAGCAGGGACAGGGGTTACGAGCAGTACTTC | CASRDRGYEQYF
few | TRBJ2-3 | . | TRBV12-3/TRBV12-4 | TGTGCCAGCAGCACAGGGTACGGTACGCAGTATTTT | CASSTGYGTQYF
few | TRBJ2-1 | . | TRBV10-3 | TGTGCCTCGCAGGGGATTCCCAATGAGCAGTTCTTC | CASQGIPNEQFF
. | TRBJ2-2 | . | TRBV4-1 | TGCGCCAGCAGCCAAGGAACCAGGGGATTGAACACCGGGGAGCTGTTTTTT | CASSQGTRGLNTGELFF
few | TRBJ2-5 | TRBD1 | TRBV7-9 | TGTGCCAGCAGCGAGACCCGACAGGGAGAGACCCAGTACTTC | CASSETRQGETQYF
many | TRBJ1-2 | TRBD1 | TRBV6-2/TRBV6-3 | TGTGCCAGCAGTTACCGGACAGGTCCATTACCGGATCCTGGCTACACCTTC | CASSYRTGPLPDPGYTF
many | TRBJ2-5 | . | TRBV20-1 | TGCAGTGCTAGGGGGACCTCAAATCGACAAGAGACCCAGTACTTC | CSARGTSNRQETQYF
many | TRBJ2-2 | TRBD2 | TRBV7-8 | TGTGCCAGCAGATATCTAGCGGGAGTAGGAACCGGGGAGCTGTTTTTT | CASRYLAGVGTGELFF
many | TRBJ2-5 | . | TRBV11-2 | TGTGCCAGCAGCTTAGTTAGTACAGGCCAACAAGAGACCCAGTACTTC | CASSLVSTGQQETQYF
few | TRBJ2-7 | TRBD2 | TRBV5-1 | TGCGCCAGCAGCCCGGGACTAGCGGGAGTTCTGGAGCAGTACTTC | CASSPGLAGVLEQYF
. | TRBJ2-7 | . | TRBV6-5 | TGTGCCAGCAGTTCTTCCCAGTTGGCGGTCGAGCAGTACTTC | CASSSSQLAVEQYF
few | TRBJ2-3 | . | TRBV29-1 | TGCAGCGTTGTTGATGTCACAGATACGCAGTATTTT | CSVVDVTDTQYF
few | TRBJ2-1 | . | TRBV5-1 | TGCGCCAGCAGCAGGGACACGGCCCCCTACAATGAGCAGTTCTTC | CASSRDTAPYNEQFF
few | TRBJ2-7 | . | TRBV27 | TGTGCCAGCAGTTTAGACCCAGGATTCTACGAGCAGTACTTC | CASSLDPGFYEQYF
. | TRBJ2-2 | TRBD2 | TRBV29-1 | TGCAGCGTTGGGTCTAGCGGGAACACCGGGGAGCTGTTTTTT | CSVGSSGNTGELFF
. | TRBJ2-1 | TRBD2 | TRBV5-6 | TGTGCCAGCAGCTTGGGCGGGACTAGCGGTTCTGAGCAGTTCTTC | CASSLGGTSGSEQFF
few | TRBJ2-3 | TRBD2 | TRBV7-9 | TGTGCCAGCAGGGGACCCGGGAGGGCCAGTTTCCCAGATACGCAGTATTTT | CASRGPGRASFPDTQYF
few | TRBJ1-1 | . | TRBV12-3/TRBV12-4 | TGTGCCAGCACTCCCCAGGGGAGCACTGAAGCTTTCTTT | CASTPQGSTEAFF
many | TRBJ2-3 | . | TRBV28 | TGTGCCAGCTCGGCCCTGCTGCTAAGCACAGATACGCAGTATTTT | CASSALLLSTDTQYF
. | TRBJ2-1 | TRBD2 | TRBV20-1 | TGCAGTGCTCCGCCGACTAGCGGGGGGGCTTCGGATGAGCAGTTCTTC | CSAPPTSGGASDEQFF
few | TRBJ1-1 | . | TRBV7-6 | TGTGCCAGCAGCCCGGGGGCGCAAATCCCCATGAACACTGAAGCTTTCTTT | CASSPGAQIPMNTEAFF
. | TRBJ2-1 | . | TRBV20-1 | TGCAGTGCTAGAGTCTCGGGCCAATTCCTGGTGGGAGAGCAGTTCTTC | CSARVSGQFLVGEQFF
once | TRBJ1-2 | . | TRBV4-1 | TGCGCCAGCACCTCCGGTATGGGGAACTATGGCTACACCTTC | CASTSGMGNYGYTF
few | TRBJ1-2 | TRBD1 | TRBV20-1 | TGCAGTGCTAGAGCACCGGGACAGGGCATGCGTGGCTACACCTTC | CSARAPGQGMRGYTF
many | TRBJ2-2 | . | TRBV29-1 | TGCAGCGGCGAACTTCCCACCGGGGAGCTGTTTTTT | CSGELPTGELFF
few | TRBJ2-1 | TRBD1 | TRBV15 | TGTGCCACCAGCAGAGAGCGGACAGGGGGCTGGAATGAGCAGTTCTTC | CATSRERTGGWNEQFF
. | TRBJ1-2 | . | TRBV7-9 | TGTGCCAGCAGCGATGATGGGGGAACCCATAAAAACTATGGCTACACCTTC | CASSDDGGTHKNYGYTF
few | TRBJ1-4 | . | TRBV5-5 | TGTGCCAGCCTAGGGGGGGCAACTAATGAAAAACTGTTTTTT | CASLGGATNEKLFF
many | TRBJ2-1 | . | TRBV29-1 | TGCAGCGTTGAGGAGGGGAACAATGAGCAGTTCTTC | CSVEEGNNEQFF
few | TRBJ2-3 | TRBD2 | TRBV7-9 | TGTGCCAGCGGGCGGGAGGGAGGAGATACGCAGTATTTT | CASGREGGDTQYF
many | TRBJ2-1 | TRBD2 | TRBV7-6 | TGTGCCAGCAGCACCACTAGCGGGAGTCTAGGTGAGCAGTTCTTC | CASSTTSGSLGEQFF
. | TRBJ2-7 | . | TRBV27 | TGTGCCAGCAGTTTCGCAGGGAGCTCCTACGAGCAGTACTTC | CASSFAGSSYEQYF